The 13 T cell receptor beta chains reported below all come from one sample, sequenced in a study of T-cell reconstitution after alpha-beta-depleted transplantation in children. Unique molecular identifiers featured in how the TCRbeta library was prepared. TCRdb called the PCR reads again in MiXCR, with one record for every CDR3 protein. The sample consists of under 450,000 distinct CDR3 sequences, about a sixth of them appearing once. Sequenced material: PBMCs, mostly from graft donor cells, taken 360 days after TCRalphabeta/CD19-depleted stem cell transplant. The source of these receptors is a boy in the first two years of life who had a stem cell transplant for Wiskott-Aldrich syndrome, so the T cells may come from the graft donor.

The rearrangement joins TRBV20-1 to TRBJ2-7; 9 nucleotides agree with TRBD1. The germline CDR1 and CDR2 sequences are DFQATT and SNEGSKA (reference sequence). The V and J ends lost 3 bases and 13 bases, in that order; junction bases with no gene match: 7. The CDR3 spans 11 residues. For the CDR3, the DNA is TGCAGTGCTAGTAGGGGACAGGGTAGATACTTC. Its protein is CSASRGQGRYF.

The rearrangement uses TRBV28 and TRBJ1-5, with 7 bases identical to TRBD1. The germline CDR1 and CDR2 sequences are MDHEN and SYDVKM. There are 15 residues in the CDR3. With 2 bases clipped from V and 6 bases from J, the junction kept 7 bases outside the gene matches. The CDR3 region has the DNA TGTGCCAGCAGTTTACCCGACAGGGTGAGTCAGCCCCAGCATTTT. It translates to CASSLPDRVSQPQHF.

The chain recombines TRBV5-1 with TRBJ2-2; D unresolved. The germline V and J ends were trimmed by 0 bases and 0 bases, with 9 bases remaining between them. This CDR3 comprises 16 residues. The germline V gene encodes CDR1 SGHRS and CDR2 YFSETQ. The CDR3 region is CASSLVPFTNTGELFF. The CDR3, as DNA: TGCGCCAGCAGCTTGGTACCGTTTACGAACACCGGGGAGCTGTTTTTT.

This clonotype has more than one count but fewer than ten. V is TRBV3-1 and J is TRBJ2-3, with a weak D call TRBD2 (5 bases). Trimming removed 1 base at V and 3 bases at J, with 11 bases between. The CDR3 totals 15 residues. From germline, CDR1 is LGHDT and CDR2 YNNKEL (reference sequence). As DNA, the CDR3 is TGTGCCAGCAGCCAAGGATGGCGGGCGACAGATACGCAGTATTTT. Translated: CASSQGWRATDTQYF.

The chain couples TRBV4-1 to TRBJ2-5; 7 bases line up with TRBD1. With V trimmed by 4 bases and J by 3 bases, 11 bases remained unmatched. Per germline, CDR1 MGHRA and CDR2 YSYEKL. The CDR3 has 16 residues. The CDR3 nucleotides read TGCGCCAGCAGCCCAAAACCCAGGGGGTTGGAAGAGACCCAGTACTTC. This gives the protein CASSPKPRGLEETQYF.

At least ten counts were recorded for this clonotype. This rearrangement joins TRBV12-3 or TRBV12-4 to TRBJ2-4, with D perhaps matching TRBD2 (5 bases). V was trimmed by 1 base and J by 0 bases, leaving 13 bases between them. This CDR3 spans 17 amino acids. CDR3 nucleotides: TGTGCCAGCAGTTTAGTTCGAGGACTCTTAGCCAAAAACATTCAGTACTTC. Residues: CASSLVRGLLAKNIQYF.

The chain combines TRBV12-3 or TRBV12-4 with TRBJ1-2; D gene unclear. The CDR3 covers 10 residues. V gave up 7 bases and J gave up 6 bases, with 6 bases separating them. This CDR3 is CASIVNGYTF. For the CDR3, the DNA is TGTGCCAGCATCGTAAATGGCTACACCTTC.

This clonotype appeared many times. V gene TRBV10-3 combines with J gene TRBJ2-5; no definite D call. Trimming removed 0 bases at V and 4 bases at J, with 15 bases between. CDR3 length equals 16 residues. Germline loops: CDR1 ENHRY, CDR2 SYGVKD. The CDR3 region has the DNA TGTGCCATCAGTGAGTCGCTTGCCTCCAACGGAGAGACCCAGTACTTC. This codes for CAISESLASNGETQYF.

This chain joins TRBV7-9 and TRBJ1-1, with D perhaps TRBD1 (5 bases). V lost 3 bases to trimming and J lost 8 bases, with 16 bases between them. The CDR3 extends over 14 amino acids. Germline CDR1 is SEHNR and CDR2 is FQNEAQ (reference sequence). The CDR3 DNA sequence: TGTGCCAGCAGCTTGGGTTCAAACCGGGGGGAAGCTTTCTTT. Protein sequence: CASSLGSNRGEAFF.

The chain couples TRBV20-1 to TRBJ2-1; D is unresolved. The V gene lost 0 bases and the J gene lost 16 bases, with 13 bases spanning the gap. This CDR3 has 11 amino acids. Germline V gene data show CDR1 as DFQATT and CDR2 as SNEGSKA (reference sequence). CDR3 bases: TGCAGTGCTAGAGAGGGATGGGGAACTTTCTTC. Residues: CSAREGWGTFF.

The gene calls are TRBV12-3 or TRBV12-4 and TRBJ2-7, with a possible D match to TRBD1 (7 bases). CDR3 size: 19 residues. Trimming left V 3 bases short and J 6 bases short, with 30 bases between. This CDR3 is CASSFFQGGSLGGLGEQYF. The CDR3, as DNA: TGTGCCAGCAGTTTCTTTCAGGGGGGTAGCTTGGGGGGCCTAGGCGAGCAGTACTTC.

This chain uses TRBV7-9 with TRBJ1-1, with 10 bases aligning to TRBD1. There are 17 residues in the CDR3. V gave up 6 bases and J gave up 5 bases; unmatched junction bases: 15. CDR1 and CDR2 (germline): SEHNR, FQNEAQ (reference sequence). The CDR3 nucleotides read TGTGCCAGCAGTAAGACAGGGGGCGAGAGGGTTTTTACTGAAGCTTTCTTT. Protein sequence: CASSKTGGERVFTEAFF. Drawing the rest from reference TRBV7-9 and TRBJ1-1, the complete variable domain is DTGVSQNPRHKITKRGQNVTFRCDPISEHNRLYWYRQTLGQGPEFLTYFQNEAQLEKSRLLSDRFSAERPKGSFSTLEIQRTEQGDSAMYLCASSKTGGERVFTEAFFGQGTRLTVV.

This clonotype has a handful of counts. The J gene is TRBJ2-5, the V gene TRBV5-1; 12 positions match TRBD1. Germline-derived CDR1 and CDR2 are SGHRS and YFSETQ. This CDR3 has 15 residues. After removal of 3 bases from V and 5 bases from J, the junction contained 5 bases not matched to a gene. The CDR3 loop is CASSSAGQGAETQYF. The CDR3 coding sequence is TGCGCCAGCAGCTCGGCGGGACAGGGGGCCGAGACCCAGTACTTC.